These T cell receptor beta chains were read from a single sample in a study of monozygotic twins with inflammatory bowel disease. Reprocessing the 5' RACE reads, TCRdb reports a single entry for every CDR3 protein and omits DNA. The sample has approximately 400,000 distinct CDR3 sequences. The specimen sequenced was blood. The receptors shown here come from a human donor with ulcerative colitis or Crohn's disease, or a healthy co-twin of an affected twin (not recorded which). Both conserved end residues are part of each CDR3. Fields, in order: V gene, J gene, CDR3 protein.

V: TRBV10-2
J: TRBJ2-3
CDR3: CASSELQRTDTQYF

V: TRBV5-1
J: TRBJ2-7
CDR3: CASSLDGSGYEQYF

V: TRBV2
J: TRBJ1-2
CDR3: CASSADGHYGYTF

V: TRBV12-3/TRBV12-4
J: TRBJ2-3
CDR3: CASSLWAEGQYF

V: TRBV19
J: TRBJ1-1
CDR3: CASRGDSMNTEAFF

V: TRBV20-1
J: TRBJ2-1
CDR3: CSASRDFGYNEQFF

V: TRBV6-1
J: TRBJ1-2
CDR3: CASSEFTGGAYGYTF

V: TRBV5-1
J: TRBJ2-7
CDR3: CASSLAVSREQYF

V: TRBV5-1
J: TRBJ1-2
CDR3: CASSLLRETNYGYTF

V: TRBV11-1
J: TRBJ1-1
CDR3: CASSSPVGWVNSGTEAFF

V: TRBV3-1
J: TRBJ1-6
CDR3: CASSPIRGANHNSPLHF

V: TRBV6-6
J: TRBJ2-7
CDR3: CASSYSSNGGEQYF

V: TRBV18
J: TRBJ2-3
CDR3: CASSPNERDTQYF

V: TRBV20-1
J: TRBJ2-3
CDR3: CSASGLAGGRFTDTQYF

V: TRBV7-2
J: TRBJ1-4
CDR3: CASSATGGEKLFF

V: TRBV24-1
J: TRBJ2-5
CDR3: CATEAGAQSETQYF

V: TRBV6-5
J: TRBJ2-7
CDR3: CASSLYLNGEQYF

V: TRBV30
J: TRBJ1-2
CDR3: CAIAPLVRSGYTF

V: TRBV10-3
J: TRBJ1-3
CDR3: CAIGRDSGNTIYF

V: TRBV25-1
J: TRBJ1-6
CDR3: CASISSYGVNSPLHF

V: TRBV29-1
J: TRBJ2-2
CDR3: CSASAGFGETGELFF

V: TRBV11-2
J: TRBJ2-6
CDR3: CASSSLRRQVASSGANVLTF

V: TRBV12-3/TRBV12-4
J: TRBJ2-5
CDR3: CASSRQGRETQYF

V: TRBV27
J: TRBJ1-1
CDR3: CACSYRGRGTEAFF

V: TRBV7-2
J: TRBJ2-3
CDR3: CASSLADPPSGGRDTQYF

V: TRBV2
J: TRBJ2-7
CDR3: CASTGTPGSYEQYF

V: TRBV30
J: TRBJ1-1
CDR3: CAWRQGGGTEAFF

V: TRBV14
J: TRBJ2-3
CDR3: CASSQARAFGTDTQYF

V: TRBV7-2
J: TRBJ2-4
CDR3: CASSPGQGRNIQYF

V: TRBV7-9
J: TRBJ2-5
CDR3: CASSLDRGQETQYF

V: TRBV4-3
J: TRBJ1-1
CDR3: CASSQDLANRVAEAFF

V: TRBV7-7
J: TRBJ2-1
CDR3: CASSLSVAGGYNEQFF

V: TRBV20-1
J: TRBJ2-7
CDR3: CSARWLQGYEQYF

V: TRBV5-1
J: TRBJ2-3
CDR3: CASSPGTSERHTQYF

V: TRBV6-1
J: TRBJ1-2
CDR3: CASSDNWGNNYGYTF

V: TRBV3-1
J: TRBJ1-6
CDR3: CASSRLARRSPLHF

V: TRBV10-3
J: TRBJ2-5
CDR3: CAISDSLAGETQYF

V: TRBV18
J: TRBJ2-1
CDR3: CASSPVSSGGAKEQFF

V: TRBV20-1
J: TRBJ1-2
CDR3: CSARGHSYGYTF

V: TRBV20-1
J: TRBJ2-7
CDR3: CSAIPLRAGTYEQYF

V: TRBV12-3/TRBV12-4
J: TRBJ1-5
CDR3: CASRLPNQPQHF

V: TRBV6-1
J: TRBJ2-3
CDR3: CASSLGLFTDTQYF

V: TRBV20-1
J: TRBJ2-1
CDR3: CSGDYGTNEQFF

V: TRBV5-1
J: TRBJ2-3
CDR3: CASSLQSGRGTDAQYF

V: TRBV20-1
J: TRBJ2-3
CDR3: CSAPLLLTDTQYF

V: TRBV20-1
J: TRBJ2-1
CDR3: CSASGSGRGVAYNEQFF

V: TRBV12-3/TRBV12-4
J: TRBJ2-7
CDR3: CASTQPGQGVYEQYF

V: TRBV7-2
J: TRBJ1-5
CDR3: CASSRQGQGQPQHF

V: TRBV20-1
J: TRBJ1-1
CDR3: CSAGRAVTEAFF

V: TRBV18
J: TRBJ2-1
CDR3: CASSPPTGLAGLEQFF

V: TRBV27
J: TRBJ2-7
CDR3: CASSSLNRPYEQYF

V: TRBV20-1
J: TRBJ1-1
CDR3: CSAKTGTATGSGFMNTEAFF

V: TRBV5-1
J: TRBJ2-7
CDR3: CASSEGSGASYEQYF

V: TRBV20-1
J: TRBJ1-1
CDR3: CSARPSGAKNTEAFF

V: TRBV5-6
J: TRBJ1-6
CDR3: CASSFRSSSYNSPLHF